These 9 T cell receptor beta chains came from one sample sequenced in a study of blood T cells in healthy people across ages. Using a J-beta primer mix together with a sample-barcoded 5' primer, a second PCR was run for about 7 to 12 cycles. Each CDR3 protein is one row after TCRdb ran MiXCR on the 5' RACE reads. Of roughly 680,000 distinct CDR3 sequences in the sample, 52% are singletons; the top ten hold roughly 13%. Sequenced material: blood. The receptors stem from a woman older than 75 in good health.

This clonotype was found many times. V and J are TRBV24-1 and TRBJ2-5, with a weak D call TRBD2 (5 bases). Germline CDR1 reads KGHDR; CDR2 reads SFDVKD. Trimming removed 3 bases from V and 7 bases from J, with 14 bases in between. This CDR3 is built from 14 residues. The CDR3 here is CATSDPGLRGTQYF. The CDR3 bases are TGTGCCACCAGTGATCCCGGACTCCGAGGGACCCAGTACTTC.

This clonotype was detected only a few times. The rearrangement links TRBV18 to TRBJ2-3; D remains ambiguous. The V end was cut by 3 bases, the J end by 2 bases, with 9 bases between. The CDR3 extends over 14 amino acids. Looked up from germline, CDR1 is KGHSH and CDR2 is LQKENI. The CDR3 sequence: CASSPRVATDTQYF. As DNA, the CDR3 is TGTGCCAGCTCACCCCGGGTCGCCACAGATACGCAGTATTTT.

In this sample, this clonotype turned up a few times. The chain has TRBV2 and TRBJ2-1, with no clear D. This CDR3 region has 13 residues. The germline CDR1 and CDR2 sequences are SNHLY and FYNNEI. Trimming shortened V by 7 bases and J by 9 bases, and 16 bases separated the two germline ends. CDR3 sequence: CASTLTLHGEQFF. CDR3 in DNA: TGTGCCAGCACCCTGACCCTTCATGGTGAGCAGTTCTTC.

The sample holds many counts of this clonotype. CDR3 bases: TGTGCCAGCACTCCCAGGGCCCAGGTCAATGAGCAGTTCTTC. This codes for CASTPRAQVNEQFF. The chain employs TRBV12-3 or TRBV12-4 and TRBJ2-1, with a possible D match to TRBD1 (5 bases). The CDR3 sequence is 14 residues long. Trimming pared 7 bases from V and 6 bases from J, leaving 16 bases between.

This clonotype was counted a few times. The V call is TRBV28, the J call TRBJ2-7, with 11 positions matching TRBD1. The CDR3 is 13 residues long. With V trimmed by 9 bases and J by 5 bases, 6 bases remained unmatched. CDR1 and CDR2 (germline): MDHEN, SYDVKM. CDR3 region: CASGTGGNNEQYF. Written as DNA, the CDR3 is TGTGCCAGTGGGACAGGGGGTAACAACGAGCAGTACTTC. The full variable domain, with the rest looked up from reference TRBV28 and TRBJ2-7, is DVKVTQSSRYLVKRTGEKVFLECVQDMDHENMFWYRQDPGLGLRLIYFSYDVKMKEKGDIPEGYSVSREKKERFSLILESASTNQTSMYLCASGTGGNNEQYFGPGTRLTVT.

This clonotype was seen repeatedly, ten times or more. V and J are TRBV3-1 and TRBJ2-3; TRBD1 agrees at 9 bases. V lost 1 base, J lost 3 bases, and 2 bases stayed unmatched. Germline lookup yields CDR1 LGHDT and CDR2 YNNKEL (reference sequence). This CDR3 has 15 residues. The CDR3 sequence is CASSQVGTGTDTQYF. CDR3 coding DNA: TGTGCCAGCAGCCAAGTCGGGACAGGGACAGATACGCAGTATTTT.

This chain joins TRBV20-1 and TRBJ2-3, with 10 bases fitting TRBD2. The V segment lost 6 bases and the J segment 5 bases; nucleotides outside the gene matches: 2. CDR1 and CDR2 (germline): DFQATT, SNEGSKA (reference sequence). The CDR3 has 12 amino acids. The CDR3 nucleotides are TGCAGTGCCCTAGCGGGAGAAGATACGCAGTATTTT. Translating gives CSALAGEDTQYF.

The chain couples TRBV6-6 to TRBJ1-2, with D unresolved. The CDR3 is made up of 16 amino acids. The V gene's germline CDR1 is MNHNY and CDR2 SVGAGI (reference sequence). V was cut by 6 bases and J by 6 bases, with 23 bases left in between. In DNA, the CDR3 is TGTGCCAGCAGCTCTGACATTACGGGCTTTATCCATGGCTACACCTTC. Protein: CASSSDITGFIHGYTF.

This clonotype was counted at least ten times. The CDR3 sequence: CSARDTTGVYGYTF. The CDR3 region has the DNA TGCAGTGCTAGAGATACGACAGGTGTCTATGGCTACACCTTC. The genes are TRBV20-1 and TRBJ1-2, with D possibly TRBD1 on 6 matching bases. This CDR3 has 14 amino acids. Trimming removed 0 bases at V and 4 bases at J, with 12 bases between. Germline V gives CDR1 DFQATT, CDR2 SNEGSKA (reference sequence).